This T cell receptor (beta chain) was documented in a study of cytotoxic CD8 clonotypes in ibrutinib-treated CLL. This clone was observed a handful of times. The target antigen is unknown. Study-wide results and limits: Measured clonality at baseline was greater than in age-matched healthy donors and tracked with circulating CD8+ T-cell counts.

CDR3 length: 14 residues. Looked up from germline, CDR1 is SGHTS and CDR2 is YDEGEE. Germline trimming cut 1 base from V and 6 bases from J; bases unmatched to any gene: 6. Only in-frame clones appear in the TCRdb table, and some are missing; sequencing was by immunoSEQ multiplex PCR. Of 150,000 to 250,000 clones in the sample, about 72% are singletons; the top ten hold around 15%. This chain connects TRBV5-8 to TRBJ1-2; 7 nucleotides line up with TRBD1. This TCR was recovered from a human donor with chronic lymphocytic leukemia. The sequencing here drew on PBMCs, taken after 24 months of ibrutinib treatment. The DNA for the CDR3 is TGTGCCAGCAGCTTGTACAGGGGTGAAGATGGCTACACCTTC. Amino acid sequence: CASSLYRGEDGYTF.